Below are 17 T cell receptor beta chains sequenced from a single sample in a study of T cell changes during pregnancy in multiple sclerosis. Data came from immunoSEQ multiplex PCR; TCRdb stores just in-frame clones and leaves some out. The top ten hold about 5.8% of the sample, which has about 64,000 clones, roughly 91% seen once. The specimen was peripheral blood, collected in the third trimester of pregnancy. These receptors were taken from a female donor in good health, enrolled as a control in a pregnancy study.

The chain carries TRBV27 and TRBJ2-7; 7 bases fit TRBD1. V gave up 2 bases and J gave up 2 bases; unmatched junction bases: 6. The CDR3 length is 15 residues. In germline, CDR1 is MNHEY, CDR2 SMNVEV (reference sequence). The CDR3 DNA reads TGTGCCAGCAGTTTACAGGGGGTTCCTACCTACGAGCAGTACTTC. This gives the protein CASSLQGVPTYEQYF.

The J gene is TRBJ1-6, the V gene TRBV7-8; 7 nucleotides align to TRBD1. The CDR3 extends over 13 amino acids. From germline, CDR1 is SGHVS and CDR2 FQNEAQ. J lost 9 bases, V lost 5 bases, and 4 bases had no gene match. CDR3 sequence reads: CASSPGTVSPLHF. The CDR3 region has the DNA TGTGCCAGCAGCCCCGGGACAGTTTCACCCCTCCACTTT.

The gene calls are TRBV29-1 and TRBJ1-6, with D maybe TRBD1 (6 bases). Trimming left V 6 bases short and J 4 bases short, with 16 bases between. Germline lookup yields CDR1 SQVTM and CDR2 ANQGSEA. CDR3 length: 15 amino acids. The CDR3 DNA reads TGCAGCGTCAGAGAACAGGGTACATATAATTCACCCCTCCACTTT. Protein: CSVREQGTYNSPLHF.

This chain uses TRBV2 with TRBJ2-2; D perhaps matches TRBD2 (6 bases). Germline-derived CDR1 and CDR2 are SNHLY and FYNNEI. This CDR3 region has 16 residues. V lost 2 bases, J lost 4 bases, and 14 bases lay in between. DNA of the CDR3: TGTGCCAGCAGTGAATCAGGCGGGACCATCACCGGGGAGCTGTTTTTT. It codes for CASSESGGTITGELFF.

The rearrangement links TRBV5-4 to TRBJ1-6, with D unresolved. Germline values: CDR1 SGHNT, CDR2 YYREEE (reference sequence). The ends were cut back, 0 bases at V and 0 bases at J, with 7 bases in the middle. The CDR3 runs 16 residues. The CDR3 DNA sequence: TGTGCCAGCAGCTTGGGGAGGAGCTCCTATAATTCACCCCTCCACTTT. This codes for CASSLGRSSYNSPLHF.

The chain joins TRBV5-4 to TRBJ2-3, with TRBD1 matching 8 bases. V dropped 4 bases and J dropped 3; count of bases not matched to a gene: 7. This CDR3 region has 15 residues. Germline values: CDR1 SGHNT, CDR2 YYREEE (reference sequence). CDR3 residues: CASSPGQGLTDTQYF. The CDR3 DNA sequence: TGTGCCAGCAGCCCCGGACAGGGATTAACAGATACGCAGTATTTT.

For the CDR3, the DNA is TGTGCCAGCAGCACCGGGAGGACCCTTTACTTC. Protein: CASSTGRTLYF. V usage is TRBV7-2 and J usage is TRBJ2-5, with TRBD2 matching over 7 bases. The V gene end was trimmed by 5 bases and the J gene end by 14 bases; junction bases not matched to a gene: 8. Per the germline V gene, CDR1 is SGHTA and CDR2 is FQGNSA. The CDR3 covers 11 residues.

This chain links TRBV11-3 with TRBJ2-6; 7 bases match TRBD1. The CDR3 runs 17 residues. Germline V gives CDR1 SGHNT, CDR2 YENEEA. V gave up 4 bases and J gave up 2 bases; unmatched junction bases: 8. CDR3 in amino acids: CASSSQTGVAGANVLTF. CDR3 bases: TGTGCCAGCAGCTCTCAAACAGGGGTAGCTGGGGCCAACGTCCTGACTTTC.

As to this clone: One end of the junction fails to match germline, which may point to a read error. The rearrangement uses TRBV30 and TRBJ1-2; weak D call: TRBD1 (5 bases). CDR1 and CDR2 (germline): GTSNPN, SVGIG (reference sequence). This CDR3 is built from 8 residues. CDR3 nucleotides: TGTGCCTGGAGTTGGGGCCACTTC. Protein product: CAWSWGHF.

The chain combines TRBV19 with TRBJ2-3; possibly TRBD2 for D (6 bases). Germline CDR1 is LNHDA and CDR2 is SQIVND (reference sequence). Trimming pared 5 bases from V and 5 bases from J, leaving 20 bases between. The CDR3 runs to 16 residues. CDR3 amino acids: CASSPGLRWREDTQYF. The CDR3 coding sequence is TGTGCCAGTAGTCCGGGGCTGCGCTGGCGGGAAGATACGCAGTATTTT.

This chain links TRBV14 with TRBJ1-2; D ambiguous. Germline lookup yields CDR1 SGHDN and CDR2 FVKESK. Trimming pared 1 base from V and 7 bases from J, leaving 13 bases between. The CDR3 totals 14 residues. CDR3 sequence reads: CASSQVGRVAGYTF. CDR3 coding DNA: TGTGCCAGCAGCCAAGTCGGGAGGGTGGCTGGCTACACCTTC.

The rearrangement links TRBV6-5 to TRBJ2-1, with TRBD2 identical over 12 bases. Trimming took 6 bases from V and 3 from J; bases not matched to a gene: 3. The germline CDR1 and CDR2 sequences are MNHEY and SVGAGI. CDR3 size: 15 residues. The CDR3 spells CASSRLAGDYNEQFF. DNA for the CDR3: TGTGCCAGCAGCAGACTAGCGGGAGACTACAATGAGCAGTTCTTC.

This chain uses TRBV5-1 with TRBJ1-1, with D maybe TRBD1 (5 bases). The germline V gene encodes CDR1 SGHRS and CDR2 YFSETQ. This CDR3 is 15 amino acids long. The germline V and J ends were trimmed by 2 bases and 1 base, with 12 bases remaining between them. The CDR3 DNA sequence: TGCGCCAGCAGCTTAGGGCGGCAGGGGAACACTGAAGCTTTCTTT. Translation gives CASSLGRQGNTEAFF.

There are a few counts of this clone. The J gene is TRBJ2-1, the V gene TRBV6-6; 9 bases match TRBD1. V lost 6 bases and J lost 5; bases outside the gene matches: 8. The CDR3 runs 15 residues. CDR1 is MNHNY and CDR2 is SVGAGI in the germline V gene (reference sequence). This CDR3 is CASSRGQGMHNEQFF. CDR3 DNA sequence: TGTGCCAGCAGCCGAGGACAGGGGATGCACAATGAGCAGTTCTTC.

The chain couples TRBV18 to TRBJ2-7, with TRBD1 identical over 10 bases. From germline, CDR1 is KGHSH and CDR2 LQKENI. V lost 3 bases and J lost 4; bases outside the gene matches: 3. This CDR3 is 14 amino acids long. This CDR3 is CASSPGQGTYEQYF. CDR3 bases: TGTGCCAGCTCACCGGGACAGGGGACGTACGAGCAGTACTTC.

V gene TRBV18 combines with J gene TRBJ2-5; D uncertain. Germline V gives CDR1 KGHSH, CDR2 LQKENI. V was shortened by 2 bases and J by 4 bases, with 5 bases between the two germline ends. The CDR3 is 12 amino acids. The CDR3 DNA reads TGTGCCAGCTCACCATTATCAGAGACCCAGTACTTC. Amino acids: CASSPLSETQYF.

The chain couples TRBV2 to TRBJ2-2; 11 positions agree with TRBD2. CDR1 is SNHLY, CDR2 FYNNEI, per germline. With 7 bases clipped from V and 0 bases from J, the junction kept 10 bases outside the gene matches. CDR3 size: 18 residues. In DNA form, the CDR3 reads TGTGCCAGCACCGGACTAGCGGGTTTGTGGGCGAACACCGGGGAGCTGTTTTTT. Translating gives CASTGLAGLWANTGELFF.